Listed below are T cell receptor beta chains from one sample, sequenced in a study of cytomegalovirus exposure and HLA in healthy donors. Profiled with immunoSEQ multiplex PCR; TCRdb holds only in-frame clones, not every one. The sample has 250,000 to 400,000 clones; 70% to 90% are singletons. The sample was PBMCs. All receptors come from a man younger than 45 in good health and CMV-seronegative. The CDR3 runs from the conserved cysteine through the conserved F or W.

v_call: TRBV2
j_call: TRBJ1-2
cdr3_length: 14
cdr3_aa: CASRPDRSLYGYTF

v_call: TRBV5-4
j_call: TRBJ1-1
cdr3_length: 13
cdr3_aa: CASSVQENTEAFF

v_call: TRBV18
j_call: TRBJ1-2
cdr3_length: 16
cdr3_aa: CASSPPRGRGDYGYTF

v_call: TRBV19
j_call: TRBJ2-5
cdr3_length: 14
cdr3_aa: CASRRTSGEETQYF

v_call: TRBV4-1
j_call: TRBJ1-2
cdr3_length: 15
cdr3_aa: CASSQEPSGMYGYTF

v_call: TRBV4-1
j_call: TRBJ1-1
cdr3_length: 14
cdr3_aa: CASSQRDLNTEAFF

v_call: TRBV5-6
j_call: TRBJ1-1
cdr3_length: 14
cdr3_aa: CASMNRGMNTEAFF

v_call: TRBV7-9
j_call: TRBJ2-4
cdr3_length: 17
cdr3_aa: CASSLVTSGGPKNIQYF

v_call: TRBV7-9
j_call: TRBJ1-2
cdr3_length: 19
cdr3_aa: CASSLLGGAASDGNYGYTF

v_call: TRBV5-6
j_call: TRBJ1-1
cdr3_length: 11
cdr3_aa: CASSRQEQAFF

v_call: TRBV4-3
j_call: TRBJ2-5
cdr3_length: 17
cdr3_aa: CASSHALSTGKKETQYF

v_call: TRBV19
j_call: TRBJ2-1
cdr3_length: 17
cdr3_aa: CASSTGQGPTVHNEQFF

v_call: TRBV10-2
j_call: TRBJ2-1
cdr3_length: 15
cdr3_aa: CASTKTGVSYNEQFF

v_call: TRBV7-9
j_call: TRBJ2-7
cdr3_length: 17
cdr3_aa: CASSFPGEAGANYEQYF

v_call: TRBV15
j_call: TRBJ1-1
cdr3_length: 15
cdr3_aa: CATSRGRVVNTEAFF

v_call: TRBV25-1
j_call: TRBJ2-7
cdr3_length: 14
cdr3_aa: CASRGQGAFYEQYF

v_call: TRBV9
j_call: TRBJ2-2
cdr3_length: 17
cdr3_aa: CASSVRAGASNTGELFF

v_call: TRBV5-8
j_call: TRBJ2-2
cdr3_length: 16
cdr3_aa: CASSSGIAGSTGELFF

v_call: TRBV15
j_call: TRBJ2-5
cdr3_length: 17
cdr3_aa: CATSRGGGLGNQETQYF

v_call: TRBV6-5
j_call: TRBJ1-4
cdr3_length: 16
cdr3_aa: CASSYDGPGANEKLFF

v_call: TRBV6-5
j_call: TRBJ1-1
cdr3_length: 13
cdr3_aa: CASSSEGWAEAFF

v_call: TRBV5-7
j_call: TRBJ1-2
cdr3_length: 17
cdr3_aa: CASSFYHHRGRNYGYTF

v_call: TRBV6-5
j_call: TRBJ1-5
cdr3_length: 14
cdr3_aa: CASSYRGRDQPQHF

v_call: TRBV2
j_call: TRBJ1-2
cdr3_length: 14
cdr3_aa: CASSLRETAYGYTF

v_call: TRBV14
j_call: TRBJ2-7
cdr3_length: 15
cdr3_aa: CASSVTGVIFHEQYF

v_call: TRBV7-9
j_call: TRBJ1-5
cdr3_length: 19
cdr3_aa: CASSSNPLWTDNSNQPQHF

v_call: TRBV27
j_call: TRBJ2-7
cdr3_length: 16
cdr3_aa: CASSRGPSGGKSEQYF

v_call: TRBV18
j_call: TRBJ1-2
cdr3_length: 15
cdr3_aa: CASSPQTGAGYGYTF

v_call: TRBV23-1
j_call: TRBJ1-3
cdr3_length: 16
cdr3_aa: CASSQGQGSSGNTIYF

v_call: TRBV15
j_call: TRBJ2-2
cdr3_length: 17
cdr3_aa: CATSRGAAGGRSGELFF

v_call: TRBV6-5
j_call: TRBJ1-3
cdr3_length: 14
cdr3_aa: CASSYRTTGNTIYF

v_call: TRBV6-5
j_call: TRBJ2-1
cdr3_length: 14
cdr3_aa: CASSQGRGYNEQFF

v_call: TRBV7-9
j_call: TRBJ1-2
cdr3_length: 15
cdr3_aa: CASSTPWAGYYGYTF

v_call: TRBV5-6
j_call: TRBJ1-2
cdr3_length: 18
cdr3_aa: CASSLLFLGTVLLYGYTF

v_call: TRBV2
j_call: TRBJ1-5
cdr3_length: 13
cdr3_aa: CASTQYSNQPQHF

v_call: TRBV30
j_call: TRBJ1-5
cdr3_length: 14
cdr3_aa: CAWSVQGRNQPQHF

v_call: TRBV5-4
j_call: TRBJ1-2
cdr3_length: 14
cdr3_aa: CASSLFDNNYGYTF